Listed here are 27 T cell receptor beta chains from one sample, sequenced in a study of T cells in localized non-small cell lung cancer. Clones were read by immunoSEQ multiplex PCR, and TCRdb kept only the in-frame ones, dropping some. The data contain some 85,000 clones, roughly 80% of them seen just once; the ten biggest clones take up less than 20%. The sample in question was PBMCs, obtained before any cancer treatment. The source is a man aged 40 to 70 with stage II squamous cell lung carcinoma.

This chain uses TRBV7-2 with TRBJ2-3; D gene uncertain. The ends were cut back, 3 bases at V and 2 bases at J, with 6 bases in the middle. The CDR3 runs 13 residues. Germline lookup yields CDR1 SGHTA and CDR2 FQGNSA. CDR3 sequence (DNA): TGTGCCAGCAGCTTCCCCTACACAGATACGCAGTATTTT. Translation: CASSFPYTDTQYF. Combining the CDR3 with reference TRBV7-2 and TRBJ2-3 gives the whole variable domain GAGVSQSPSNKVTEKGKDVELRCDPISGHTALYWYRQSLGQGLEFLIYFQGNSAPDKSGLPSDRFSAERTGGSVSTLTIQRTQQEDSAVYLCASSFPYTDTQYFGPGTRLTVL.

This clone came up a few times. The V gene is TRBV6-6, the J gene TRBJ1-1, with TRBD1 as a possible D gene (5 bases). Germline assignment: CDR1 MNHNY and CDR2 SVGAGI (reference sequence). With 8 bases removed from V and 3 bases from J, the gap between germline ends came to 10 bases. The CDR3 has 12 residues. The DNA for the CDR3 is TGTGCCAGCCTGGCAGGGTACACTGAAGCTTTCTTT. The encoded protein is CASLAGYTEAFF.

The chain carries TRBV28 and TRBJ1-1, with D possibly matching TRBD1 (5 bases). From germline, CDR1 is MDHEN and CDR2 SYDVKM. Between the trimmed V and J ends, which lost 6 bases and 3 bases, there was a span of 11 bases. The CDR3 covers 13 residues. This CDR3 is CASSQGVDTEAFF. In DNA form, the CDR3 reads TGTGCCAGCAGCCAGGGAGTAGACACTGAAGCTTTCTTT.

The chain employs TRBV11-1 and TRBJ2-1; 8 bases map to TRBD2. The CDR3 is 15 residues long. With V trimmed by 2 bases and J by 4 bases, 4 bases remained unmatched. Per germline, CDR1 SGHAT and CDR2 FQDESV (reference sequence). The CDR3 sequence: CASSLLGGRYNEQFF. The CDR3 DNA reads TGTGCCAGCAGCTTACTGGGCGGGAGGTACAATGAGCAGTTCTTC. The full variable domain, completed using reference TRBV11-1 and TRBJ2-1, is EAEVAQSPRYKITEKSQAVAFWCDPISGHATLYWYRQILGQGPELLVQFQDESVVDDSQLPKDRFSAERLKGVDSTLKIQPAELGDSAMYLCASSLLGGRYNEQFFGPGTRLTVL.

The chain couples TRBV2 to TRBJ2-5; 12 nucleotides agree with TRBD2. This CDR3 contains 15 residues. Germline V gene lookup returns CDR1 SNHLY and CDR2 FYNNEI. J gave up 1 base and V 7 bases, and 4 bases lay outside the gene matches. The chain's CDR3 is CASKRGLAGQETQYF. The CDR3 DNA follows: TGTGCCAGCAAGAGGGGACTAGCGGGCCAAGAGACCCAGTACTTC.

This chain joins TRBV10-1 and TRBJ1-4, with 7 bases that match TRBD1. The CDR3 loop spans 14 amino acids. V shed 4 bases and J 4 bases; nucleotides not matched to a gene: 3. Germline CDR1 is WNHNN and CDR2 is SYGVQD (reference sequence). The CDR3 DNA reads as TGCGCCAGCAGTGGGGGACAGCTTAATGAAAAACTGTTTTTT. Its protein is CASSGGQLNEKLFF.

The genes are TRBV5-5 and TRBJ2-5; 8 positions match TRBD2. After removal of 0 bases from V and 4 bases from J, the junction contained 8 bases not matched to a gene. This CDR3 is built from 16 residues. Germline CDR1 and CDR2: SGHKS and YYEKEE (reference sequence). The DNA for the CDR3 is TGTGCCAGCAGCTTGGGGCCCGGGCGGGGGGCAGAGACCCAGTACTTC. The encoded protein is CASSLGPGRGAETQYF.

This chain links TRBV18 with TRBJ2-1; a weak D match, TRBD2 (6 bases). Trimming pared 3 bases from V and 6 bases from J, leaving 18 bases between. CDR1 is KGHSH and CDR2 is LQKENI in the germline V gene. The CDR3 loop spans 16 amino acids. In nucleotides, the CDR3 is TGTGCCAGCTCACCCACGGGAAAGACTAGTCTCAATGAGCAGTTCTTC. Amino acids: CASSPTGKTSLNEQFF.

This clone has ten or more counts. V usage is TRBV7-9 and J usage is TRBJ2-1, with 7 bases matching TRBD1. The CDR3 is 15 amino acids. Looked up from germline, CDR1 is SEHNR and CDR2 is FQNEAQ (reference sequence). V was pared by 5 bases and J by 7 bases, with 11 bases of the junction left unmatched. CDR3 coding DNA: TGTGCCAGCAGCGATCCGGGACAGAATTGGAATGAGCAGTTCTTC. This translates into CASSDPGQNWNEQFF.

The V call is TRBV28, the J call TRBJ1-5, with 9 positions matching TRBD1. With 3 bases clipped from V and 5 bases from J, the junction kept 2 bases outside the gene matches. CDR1 is MDHEN, CDR2 SYDVKM, per germline. CDR3 length equals 14 residues. The DNA for the CDR3 is TGTGCCAGCAGTTTTTGGGACAGGGATCAGCCCCAGCATTTT. Its protein is CASSFWDRDQPQHF.

The table lists this clone with a few counts. V gene TRBV6-5 combines with J gene TRBJ1-1; no clear D gene. CDR3 length equals 16 residues. CDR1 and CDR2 from the germline V gene are MNHEY and SVGAGI. V shed 0 bases and J shed 1 base, with 12 bases lying between them. In DNA, the CDR3 is TGTGCCAGCAGTTACTCGGGTAGAGGCAGGAACACTGAAGCTTTCTTT. This gives the protein CASSYSGRGRNTEAFF.

The CDR3 spells CASSLRGPYNEQFF. The CDR3, as DNA: TGTGCCAGCAGTTTACGGGGCCCTTACAATGAGCAGTTCTTC. The chain recombines TRBV5-6 with TRBJ2-1, with D perhaps given as TRBD1 or TRBD2 (5 bases each). The CDR3 sequence is 14 residues long. The germline V gene has CDR1 SGHDT and CDR2 YYEEEE. V was clipped by 5 bases and J by 4 bases, with 13 bases between them.

The chain links TRBV6-1 to TRBJ2-5; D unresolved. V lost 4 bases and J 9 bases, leaving 21 bases between the germline ends. The CDR3 is 15 amino acids. Per the germline V gene, CDR1 is MNHNS and CDR2 is SASEGT. CDR3 nucleotide sequence: TGTGCCAGCAGTGCGGTGGCTTCGAACCCGAGACCCCAGTACTTC. Amino acids: CASSAVASNPRPQYF.

The chain combines TRBV9 with TRBJ2-2, with D unresolved. The V end lost 0 bases, the J end lost 7 bases, and 7 bases lay between the germline ends. CDR1 is SGDLS and CDR2 is YYNGEE in the germline V gene. The CDR3 consists of 13 residues. The CDR3 DNA reads TGTGCCAGCAGCGTAGGCAGTCACGGGGAGCTGTTTTTT. Translation: CASSVGSHGELFF.

This clone is categorized as medium-sized. The rearrangement joins TRBV4-2 to TRBJ1-1; D is unclear. Germline CDR1 LGHNA, CDR2 YNFKEQ. This CDR3 is built from 14 residues. Trimming removed 0 bases at V and 0 bases at J, with 5 bases between. CDR3 sequence reads: CASSQEEVNTEAFF. The CDR3 DNA sequence: TGTGCCAGCAGCCAAGAGGAGGTGAACACTGAAGCTTTCTTT.

This clone was observed a handful of times. V gene TRBV5-4 combines with J gene TRBJ2-2, with D uncertain. Germline CDR1 SGHNT, CDR2 YYREEE (reference sequence). The CDR3 covers 13 residues. V was cut by 0 bases and J by 6 bases, with 6 bases left in between. Here the CDR3 reads CASSLAHSGELFF. In DNA, the CDR3 is TGTGCCAGCAGCTTGGCACACTCCGGGGAGCTGTTTTTT.

Details on this clone: At one of its ends the junction is not consistent with the germline gene, which may arise from a read error. This chain joins TRBV4-2 and TRBJ1-2, with no clear D. The CDR3 sequence is 12 residues long. Germline lookup yields CDR1 LGHNA and CDR2 YNFKEQ. CDR3 DNA: TGTGCCAGCAGCCAAGATAACCATGGCTACACCTTC. Its translation is CASSQDNHGYTF.

The chain has TRBV15 and TRBJ1-2; no firm D call. Deletions cut 0 bases from V and 4 bases from J, with 6 bases between. Germline V lookup: CDR1 LNHNV, CDR2 YYDKDF (reference sequence). CDR3 size: 13 residues. CDR3 protein: CATSREVGYGYTF. CDR3 sequence (DNA): TGTGCCACCAGCAGAGAGGTGGGCTATGGCTACACCTTC.

This chain connects TRBV10-3 to TRBJ2-7; 12 bases map to TRBD2. V lost 2 bases and J lost 7; bases outside the gene matches: 6. The CDR3 is 15 residues long. The germline CDR1 and CDR2 sequences are ENHRY and SYGVKD. DNA for the CDR3: TGTGCCATCAGTGAGAGGACTAGCGGGACTCAGGAGCAGTACTTC. This encodes CAISERTSGTQEQYF.

The chain couples TRBV10-3 to TRBJ1-2; 9 bases align to TRBD1. Per germline, CDR1 ENHRY and CDR2 SYGVKD. The CDR3 is made up of 16 amino acids. After removal of 3 bases from V and 4 bases from J, the junction contained 9 bases not matched to a gene. The CDR3 protein is CAISDTGTGLSYGYTF. CDR3 coding DNA: TGTGCCATCAGTGATACCGGGACAGGGCTGAGCTATGGCTACACCTTC.

The genes are TRBV5-1 and TRBJ1-1; D might be TRBD1 (6 bases). Per the germline V gene, CDR1 is SGHRS and CDR2 is YFSETQ. Trimming removed 5 bases at V and 5 bases at J, with 16 bases between. The CDR3 is made up of 14 amino acids. The CDR3 sequence: CASRKPGHKTEAFF. The CDR3 DNA sequence: TGCGCCAGCAGGAAACCGGGACATAAGACTGAAGCTTTCTTT.

The chain is built from TRBV2 and TRBJ1-6; D is unclear. The CDR3 totals 15 residues. CDR1 and CDR2 from the germline V gene are SNHLY and FYNNEI. V dropped 7 bases and J dropped 0 bases, with 10 bases sitting between them. CDR3 residues: CASTFQGSYNSPLHF. Written as DNA, the CDR3 is TGTGCCAGCACCTTTCAAGGCTCCTATAATTCACCCCTCCACTTT.

The V call is TRBV4-1, the J call TRBJ2-5; TRBD1 matches at 8 bases. CDR1 is MGHRA, CDR2 YSYEKL, per germline. The CDR3 loop spans 14 amino acids. After removal of 4 bases from V and 1 base from J, the junction contained 2 bases not matched to a gene. The CDR3 coding sequence is TGCGCCAGCAGCCTGACAGGGGCCCAAGAGACCCAGTACTTC. It encodes CASSLTGAQETQYF.

The chain recombines TRBV5-1 with TRBJ2-5; perhaps D is TRBD1 or TRBD2 (5 bases each). This CDR3 comprises 14 residues. In germline, CDR1 is SGHRS, CDR2 YFSETQ. Trimming shortened V by 4 bases and J by 5 bases, and 15 bases separated the two germline ends. This CDR3 is CASSPGTAEETQYF. The CDR3 DNA follows: TGCGCCAGCAGCCCCGGGACGGCCGAGGAGACCCAGTACTTC. Full variable domain (outside the CDR3, taken from reference TRBV5-1 and TRBJ2-5): KAGVTQTPRYLIKTRGQQVTLSCSPISGHRSVSWYQQTPGQGLQFLFEYFSETQRNKGNFPGRFSGRQFSNSRSEMNVSTLELGDSALYLCASSPGTAEETQYFGPGTRLLVL.

This clone has only one observation. The gene calls are TRBV28 and TRBJ1-5; 8 positions match TRBD1. Germline V gene sequence: CDR1 MDHEN, CDR2 SYDVKM. The CDR3 has 15 residues. V was clipped by 7 bases and J by 6 bases; unmatched bases: 11. The DNA of the CDR3 is TGTGCCAGCATGACAGGGGACGGACGAATTCAGCCCCAGCATTTT. This codes for CASMTGDGRIQPQHF.

This chain links TRBV5-6 with TRBJ2-7, with 10 bases matching TRBD1. V lost 1 base to trimming and J lost 2 bases; unmatched junction nucleotides: 9. Germline CDR1 reads SGHDT; CDR2 reads YYEEEE. The CDR3 extends over 17 amino acids. The CDR3 bases are TGTGCCAGCAGCTTGAGGACAGGGGGGTCATTAACCTACGAGCAGTACTTC. This translates into CASSLRTGGSLTYEQYF.

The chain recombines TRBV11-1 with TRBJ1-2, with TRBD1 matching 7 bases. V lost 5 bases and J lost 2; bases outside the gene matches: 5. Germline V gene lookup returns CDR1 SGHAT and CDR2 FQDESV (reference sequence). The CDR3 loop spans 14 amino acids. In DNA form, the CDR3 reads TGTGCCAGCAGCCGGGACAGCGCAAACTATGGCTACACCTTC. Protein sequence: CASSRDSANYGYTF.